A single sample gave rise to the 32 T cell receptor beta chains below, sequenced in a study of graft-versus-host responses after intestinal transplantation. Some clones are missing from TCRdb's copy, which holds only in-frame ones; the method was immunoSEQ multiplex PCR. Among around 25,000 clones listed, roughly 94% were seen once. Sequences were derived from PBMCs, sampled 156 days after intestinal transplant. The receptors were sampled from a human patient who received an intestinal transplant, so some T cells may come from the graft donor.

This clone has a single count. The V call is TRBV4-2, the J call TRBJ2-5; TRBD2 matches 14 bases. J gave up 5 bases and V 4 bases, and 18 bases lay outside the gene matches. Germline CDR1 LGHNA, CDR2 YNFKEQ. This CDR3 contains 20 residues. CDR3 coding DNA: TGTGCCAGCAGCCCCCTAGGACTAGCGGGAGGAGGGGTACGTGGGGAGACCCAGTACTTC. Translation gives CASSPLGLAGGGVRGETQYF.

The genes are TRBV14 and TRBJ1-3, with unresolved D. The CDR3 spans 18 residues. V was cut by 0 bases and J by 2 bases, with 17 bases left in between. Looked up from germline, CDR1 is SGHDN and CDR2 is FVKESK. CDR3 nucleotides: TGTGCCAGCAGCCAAGATGAAAAAAACGGACTACCTGGAAACACCATATATTTT. This translates into CASSQDEKNGLPGNTIYF. Filled out from reference TRBV14 and TRBJ1-3, the complete variable domain reads EAGVTQFPSHSVIEKGQTVTLRCDPISGHDNLYWYRRVMGKEIKFLLHFVKESKQDESGMPNNRFLAERTGGTYSTLKVQPAELEDSGVYFCASSQDEKNGLPGNTIYFGEGSWLTVV.

The chain joins TRBV7-9 to TRBJ2-2, with D unclear. V dropped 5 bases and J dropped 6 bases, with 10 bases sitting between them. This CDR3 has 13 residues. The V gene's germline CDR1 is SEHNR and CDR2 FQNEAQ (reference sequence). CDR3 nucleotides: TGTGCCAGCAGCCAGGTTGGGTCCGGGGAGCTGTTTTTT. Amino acid sequence: CASSQVGSGELFF.

The chain is built from TRBV30 and TRBJ1-3; D call uncertain. With 0 bases removed from V and 0 bases from J, the gap between germline ends came to 6 bases. The CDR3 runs to 14 residues. Germline V gene data show CDR1 as GTSNPN and CDR2 as SVGIG (reference sequence). The CDR3 region is CAWSVGVSGNTIYF. CDR3 DNA sequence: TGTGCCTGGAGTGTTGGCGTCTCTGGAAACACCATATATTTT.

The chain links TRBV7-9 to TRBJ2-3; possibly TRBD2 for D (5 bases). The CDR3 is 14 residues long. V lost 6 bases to trimming and J lost 0 bases, with 10 bases between them. Germline lookup yields CDR1 SEHNR and CDR2 FQNEAQ (reference sequence). The CDR3 here is CASRVGLSTDTQYF. The CDR3 nucleotides are TGTGCCAGCAGGGTCGGACTCAGCACAGATACGCAGTATTTT.

The V call is TRBV28, the J call TRBJ1-5, with D perhaps TRBD1 (5 bases). The CDR3 runs to 16 residues. Germline lookup yields CDR1 MDHEN and CDR2 SYDVKM. Trimming took 0 bases from V and 0 from J, leaving 9 bases between them. CDR3 region: CASSLWGGYSNQPQHF. CDR3 in DNA: TGTGCCAGCAGTTTATGGGGGGGATATAGCAATCAGCCCCAGCATTTT.

The rearrangement joins TRBV4-1 to TRBJ1-6, with 7 bases lining up with TRBD1. Per germline, CDR1 MGHRA and CDR2 YSYEKL. The CDR3 extends over 17 amino acids. V dropped 0 bases and J dropped 10; count of bases not matched to a gene: 12. The CDR3 sequence: CASSQDLRQGVNSPLHF. In DNA form, the CDR3 reads TGCGCCAGCAGCCAAGATTTACGCCAGGGGGTTAACTCACCCCTCCACTTT.

Only one count was recorded for this clone. This rearrangement joins TRBV6-5 to TRBJ1-1, with a possible D match to TRBD1 (5 bases). This CDR3 has 13 residues. Germline assignment: CDR1 MNHEY and CDR2 SVGAGI. Deletions cut 8 bases from V and 0 bases from J, with 10 bases between. Here the CDR3 DNA reads TGTGCCAGCTTAGCGGACATGAACACTGAAGCTTTCTTT. This codes for CASLADMNTEAFF.

V usage is TRBV19 and J usage is TRBJ2-1, with D perhaps TRBD2 (6 bases). CDR3 length: 14 residues. CDR1 and CDR2 from the germline V gene are LNHDA and SQIVND (reference sequence). Trimming took off 7 bases at V and 2 bases at J, with 12 bases between the two ends. Here the CDR3 DNA reads TGTGCCAGTAAGGTGGGGGGAACCTACAATGAGCAGTTCTTC. Its protein product is CASKVGGTYNEQFF.

V is TRBV28 and J is TRBJ2-5, with D possibly TRBD1 on 6 matching bases. CDR1 MDHEN and CDR2 SYDVKM come from the germline V gene. The V and J ends lost 2 bases and 7 bases respectively, with 14 bases between them. The CDR3 is made up of 14 amino acids. The CDR3 loop reads CASSLLSGVGTQYF. CDR3 sequence (DNA): TGTGCCAGCAGTTTACTCTCAGGGGTGGGGACCCAGTACTTC.

The V and J genes are TRBV4-1 and TRBJ1-2, with 9 nucleotides matching TRBD1. Germline V gene lookup returns CDR1 MGHRA and CDR2 YSYEKL. The V and J ends lost 0 bases and 3 bases, in that order; junction bases with no gene match: 2. The CDR3 loop spans 15 amino acids. This CDR3 is CASSQDGQGYYGYTF. CDR3 DNA sequence: TGCGCCAGCAGCCAAGACGGACAGGGGTACTATGGCTACACCTTC.

V is TRBV6-5 and J is TRBJ1-1; no clear D. Trimming stripped 5 bases from V and 2 bases from J, with 3 bases between. CDR1 and CDR2 from the germline V gene are MNHEY and SVGAGI. The CDR3 is made up of 11 amino acids. CDR3 region: CASSGNTEAFF. DNA of the CDR3: TGTGCCAGCAGTGGAAACACTGAAGCTTTCTTT.

The chain combines TRBV4-1 with TRBJ2-7; 11 nucleotides line up with TRBD2. Germline V lookup: CDR1 MGHRA, CDR2 YSYEKL. CDR3 length equals 15 residues. J was trimmed by 4 bases and V by 3 bases; bases with no gene match: 5. The CDR3 coding sequence is TGCGCCAGCAGCCACACGGGACTAGCGGATTACGAGCAGTACTTC. Translating it yields CASSHTGLADYEQYF.

V usage is TRBV5-4 and J usage is TRBJ2-7; TRBD2 agrees at 11 bases. V shed 1 base and J 4 bases; nucleotides not matched to a gene: 4. CDR1 is SGHNT, CDR2 YYREEE, per germline (reference sequence). The CDR3 covers 15 residues. The CDR3 reads CASSLLAGGAYEQYF. CDR3 in DNA: TGTGCCAGCAGCTTGCTAGCGGGGGGTGCGTACGAGCAGTACTTC.

This clone occurred a few times. This chain connects TRBV7-9 to TRBJ1-3; no firm D call. The V gene lost 5 bases and the J gene lost 0 bases, with 8 bases spanning the gap. CDR1 and CDR2 (germline): SEHNR, FQNEAQ (reference sequence). CDR3 length equals 14 residues. CDR3 in amino acids: CASSPIISGNTIYF. The CDR3 coding sequence is TGTGCCAGCAGCCCAATAATCTCTGGAAACACCATATATTTT.

The V and J genes are TRBV29-1 and TRBJ1-3; D is ambiguous. V was cut by 3 bases and J by 4 bases, with 4 bases left in between. The CDR3 is made up of 11 amino acids. Germline values: CDR1 SQVTM, CDR2 ANQGSEA. The CDR3 protein is CSVEDGNTIYF. Written as DNA, the CDR3 is TGCAGCGTTGAGGACGGAAACACCATATATTTT.

V is TRBV27 and J is TRBJ1-6; 9 bases are shared with TRBD1. In germline, CDR1 is MNHEY, CDR2 SMNVEV (reference sequence). The CDR3 runs 14 residues. V lost 2 bases and J lost 10; bases outside the gene matches: 3. The CDR3 spells CASSLGGQGSPLHF. As DNA, the CDR3 is TGTGCCAGCAGTTTAGGGGGACAGGGATCACCCCTCCACTTT.

The CDR3 DNA is TGTGCCAGCTCAAAAACAGGGGGCTCCGGGGCCAACGTCCTGACTTTC. Translated, it gives CASSKTGGSGANVLTF. The chain carries TRBV18 and TRBJ2-6; TRBD1 matches at 9 bases. The CDR3 runs to 16 residues. CDR1 is KGHSH and CDR2 is LQKENI in the germline V gene. V was clipped by 5 bases and J by 4 bases; unmatched bases: 6. Full variable domain (remainder filled in from reference TRBV18 and TRBJ2-6): NAGVMQNPRHLVRRRGQEARLRCSPMKGHSHVYWYRQLPEEGLKFMVYLQKENIIDESGMPKERFSAEFPKEGPSILRIQQVVRGDSAAYFCASSKTGGSGANVLTFGAGSRLTVL.

This clone was detected once. This chain joins TRBV9 and TRBJ2-5; D is possibly TRBD2 (6 bases). Trimming took 3 bases from V and 0 from J, leaving 12 bases between them. The CDR3 runs 15 residues. The germline gives CDR1 SGDLS, CDR2 YYNGEE. The CDR3 coding sequence is TGTGCCAGCAGCGAGGAGGGGAGAAACCAAGAGACCCAGTACTTC. It translates to CASSEEGRNQETQYF.

This chain uses TRBV5-6 with TRBJ1-2; no definite D call. The CDR3 runs to 14 residues. Per the germline V gene, CDR1 is SGHDT and CDR2 is YYEEEE. Trimming took off 4 bases at V and 1 base at J, with 11 bases between the two ends. DNA of the CDR3: TGTGCCAGCAGCCGGTGGGCGGGTAACTATGGCTACACCTTC. Translating gives CASSRWAGNYGYTF.

Note on this clone: One end of the junction does not line up with germline, which may come from a read error. The CDR3, as DNA: TGTGCCACCCAACAGGGTTGGTACGGGCAGTACTTC. Translated: CATQQGWYGQYF. The gene calls are TRBV6-1 and TRBJ2-7; a weak D match, TRBD1 (6 bases). Germline CDR1 MNHNS, CDR2 SASEGT. The CDR3 sequence is 12 residues long.

The J gene is TRBJ1-2, the V gene TRBV9, with a tentative D call TRBD1 (5 bases). V lost 3 bases and J 0 bases, leaving 12 bases between the germline ends. The germline V gene encodes CDR1 SGDLS and CDR2 YYNGEE. CDR3 length equals 15 residues. This CDR3 reads CASSDPGRTNYGYTF. Written as DNA, the CDR3 is TGTGCCAGCAGCGACCCGGGACGGACTAACTATGGCTACACCTTC.

The chain couples TRBV4-3 to TRBJ2-7; 10 nucleotides match TRBD1. Germline V CDR1 and CDR2: LGHNA, YSLEER. The CDR3 runs to 16 residues. The V gene end was trimmed by 0 bases and the J gene end by 2 bases; junction bases not matched to a gene: 4. The CDR3 DNA follows: TGCGCCAGCAGCCAAGATTTGGGGACAGGGGCCTACGAGCAGTACTTC. It yields the protein CASSQDLGTGAYEQYF.

This rearrangement joins TRBV7-3 to TRBJ2-3; D might be TRBD2 (6 bases). The V gene lost 6 bases and the J gene lost 4 bases, with 26 bases spanning the gap. Germline CDR1 reads SGHTA; CDR2 reads FQGTGA. The CDR3 has 18 amino acids. The CDR3 loop reads CASSQPPKRLGTPDTQYF. CDR3 sequence (DNA): TGTGCCAGCAGTCAACCCCCAAAACGTTTGGGGACTCCAGATACGCAGTATTTT. The full variable domain, with the rest looked up from reference TRBV7-3 and TRBJ2-3, is GAGVSQTPSNKVTEKGKYVELRCDPISGHTALYWYRQSLGQGPEFLIYFQGTGAADDSGLPNDRFFAVRPEGSVSTLKIQRTERGDSAVYLCASSQPPKRLGTPDTQYFGPGTRLTVL.

This sequence joins TRBV28 and TRBJ2-3; D gene ambiguous. CDR1 MDHEN and CDR2 SYDVKM come from the germline V gene. V was shortened by 7 bases and J by 6 bases, with 11 bases between the two germline ends. CDR3 length: 12 amino acids. The CDR3 DNA reads as TGTGCCAGCACTCAACCGGCGGATACGCAGTATTTT. Translating it yields CASTQPADTQYF.

The CDR3 coding sequence is TGTGCCAGCAGCGAACCGTCCGGATTGGACACCGGGGAGCTGTTTTTT. The encoded protein is CASSEPSGLDTGELFF. This chain joins TRBV27 and TRBJ2-2; D not certain. CDR3 length equals 16 residues. The germline V gene encodes CDR1 MNHEY and CDR2 SMNVEV (reference sequence). Trimming removed 6 bases at V and 3 bases at J, with 17 bases between.

The chain recombines TRBV28 with TRBJ2-1; 8 nucleotides agree with TRBD1. Germline CDR1 and CDR2: MDHEN and SYDVKM. The CDR3 covers 16 residues. The V gene end was trimmed by 8 bases and the J gene end by 6 bases; junction bases not matched to a gene: 15. The DNA of the CDR3 is TGTGCCAGCGGGTCAGGGGGCGCTAGAAGATCCAATGAGCAGTTCTTC. Protein product: CASGSGGARRSNEQFF.

This clone came up once. CDR3 loop: CASSVWGRNTDTQYF. In DNA form, the CDR3 reads TGTGCCAGCAGCGTTTGGGGGCGGAACACAGATACGCAGTATTTT. The rearrangement joins TRBV9 to TRBJ2-3, with D possibly matching TRBD1 (6 bases). The CDR3 length is 15 residues. Between the trimmed V and J ends, which lost 2 bases and 2 bases, there was a span of 12 bases. The germline gives CDR1 SGDLS, CDR2 YYNGEE.

V is TRBV7-8 and J is TRBJ2-5; TRBD2 aligns across 10 bases. This CDR3 spans 15 amino acids. V gave up 4 bases and J gave up 5 bases; unmatched junction bases: 7. Germline loops: CDR1 SGHVS, CDR2 FQNEAQ. The CDR3 nucleotides are TGTGCCAGCAGCTCTCTAGCGGGAGTAACGGAGACCCAGTACTTC. This encodes CASSSLAGVTETQYF.

The CDR3: CASSISDNSYEQYF. Written as DNA, the CDR3 is TGTGCCAGTAGTATTTCCGACAACTCCTACGAGCAGTACTTC. This sequence joins TRBV19 and TRBJ2-7; D is unclear. The CDR3 length is 14 residues. Germline V gives CDR1 LNHDA, CDR2 SQIVND (reference sequence). Trimming cost V 3 bases and J 0 bases, with 9 bases left between them. The full variable domain, rest sourced from reference TRBV19 and TRBJ2-7, is DGGITQSPKYLFRKEGQNVTLSCEQNLNHDAMYWYRQDPGQGLRLIYYSQIVNDFQKGDIAEGYSVSREKKESFPLTVTSAQKNPTAFYLCASSISDNSYEQYFGPGTRLTVT.

J is TRBJ1-1 and V is TRBV5-1; possibly TRBD1 for D (5 bases). Trimming removed 6 bases at V and 5 bases at J, with 23 bases between. Germline V gene data show CDR1 as SGHRS and CDR2 as YFSETQ. The CDR3 totals 16 residues. The CDR3 reads CASIRSYSGDWTEAFF. CDR3 coding DNA: TGCGCCAGCATTCGCAGCTACTCGGGGGATTGGACTGAAGCTTTCTTT.

The chain has TRBV9 and TRBJ2-5; TRBD1 is a possible D gene (5 bases). Germline-derived CDR1 and CDR2 are SGDLS and YYNGEE. Trimming took 3 bases from V and 5 from J, leaving 5 bases between them. This CDR3 contains 11 residues. The CDR3, as DNA: TGTGCCAGCAGCGCAGGGGAGACCCAGTACTTC. Protein product: CASSAGETQYF.